This T cell receptor (beta chain) originates from a study of cytomegalovirus exposure and HLA in healthy donors. Primers for the PCR totalled 60 Vbeta and 13 Jbeta. Profiled with immunoSEQ multiplex PCR; TCRdb holds only in-frame clones, not every one. This repertoire shows about 140,000 clones, roughly 79% found once; its top ten account for 1.5% to 2%. With 1 base clipped from V and 9 bases from J, the junction kept 3 bases outside the gene matches. Germline V gene data show CDR1 as SGHTA and CDR2 as FQGNSA. The CDR3 runs 13 residues. The chain links TRBV7-2 to TRBJ1-1; 9 positions match TRBD1. Sequenced input: PBMCs. This TCR derives from a woman in her 30s in good health and CMV-seronegative. This CDR3 reads CASSLDRGRQAFF. For the CDR3, the DNA is TGTGCCAGCAGCTTAGACAGGGGGCGTCAAGCTTTCTTT.